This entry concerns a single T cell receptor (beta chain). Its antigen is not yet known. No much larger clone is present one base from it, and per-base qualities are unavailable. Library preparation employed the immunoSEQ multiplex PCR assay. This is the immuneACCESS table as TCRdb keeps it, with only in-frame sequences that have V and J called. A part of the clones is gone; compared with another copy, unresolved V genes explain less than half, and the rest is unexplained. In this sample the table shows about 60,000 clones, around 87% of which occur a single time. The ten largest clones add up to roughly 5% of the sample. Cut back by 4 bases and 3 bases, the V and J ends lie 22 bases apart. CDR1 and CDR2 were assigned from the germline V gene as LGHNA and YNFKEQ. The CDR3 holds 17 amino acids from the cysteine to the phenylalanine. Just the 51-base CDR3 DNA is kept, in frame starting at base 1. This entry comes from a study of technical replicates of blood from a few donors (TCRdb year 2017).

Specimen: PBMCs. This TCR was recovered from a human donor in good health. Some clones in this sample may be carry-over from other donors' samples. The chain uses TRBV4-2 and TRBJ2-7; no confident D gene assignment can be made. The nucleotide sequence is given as TGTGCCAGCAGCCCATTATCCAACGGTGAGTTGCACTACGAGCAGTACTTC. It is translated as CASSPLSNGELHYEQYF.